The subject of this entry is one T cell receptor (beta chain). The assay was immunoSEQ multiplex PCR, and TCRdb's table has in-frame clones only and misses some. The data hold over 45,000 clones, with around 90% observed a single time. V shed 2 bases and J shed 2 bases, with 9 bases lying between them. The CDR3 totals 14 residues. Germline assignment: CDR1 MNHEY and CDR2 SVGAGI. The sample comes from a study of T cell changes during pregnancy in multiple sclerosis. This sample comprised peripheral blood, obtained in the first trimester of pregnancy. The chain carries TRBV6-5 and TRBJ1-2; perhaps TRBD1 as D (6 bases). The TCR was taken from a female donor in good health, enrolled as a control in a pregnancy study. CDR3 protein: CASSYITGNYGYTF. The CDR3 nucleotides are TGTGCCAGCAGTTACATCACAGGGAACTATGGCTACACCTTC.